Below, one T cell receptor (beta chain) is given with its context. The target of this receptor is not known. Base qualities are not recorded, but no much larger clone differs from it by a single base. This entry belongs to a study of blood T cell repertoires in COVID-19 (dated by TCRdb to 2020 to 2021). About the full investigation: Collaborator samples came from the United States, Italy and Spain and covered acute and convalescent phases of COVID-19. The material from the prospective study consisted of cDNA or gDNA derived from T cells, B-cell-depleted T cells, or PBMCs. The dataset comprised deeply sampled blood TCRbeta repertoires from subjects exposed to, actively infected with, or recovered from COVID-19. The repertoires were made available in a free public database intended to serve as a resource for research on the immune response to SARS-CoV-2. Samples were obtained from the ongoing ImmuneRACE study (first 160 participants) and from 1,254 subjects provided by 6 global collaborators. Sample metadata almost always included a de-identified subject ID, COVID-19 status, age in years and sex. Where HLA class I and class II types were available, the types were taken from metadata supplied by the sample provider, not from assay-based typing.

Participants in the prospective study were enrolled through a virtual design, were aged 18 to 89 years, and lived in roughly 25 United States geographic areas. In the prospective study, participants were assigned to cohorts based on the clinical history participants reported in a screening survey and a study questionnaire. For ImmuneRACE Cohort 3, a participant was defined as recovered based on two consecutive negative NP/OP PCR tests, clearance by a healthcare professional, or resolution of symptoms. In the prospective study, whole blood, serum and a nasopharyngeal or oropharyngeal swab were collected from each participant by mobile phlebotomists. Participants in the prospective study had the option to provide additional blood draws and questionnaires over an approximately 2-month period. Prospective study blood samples were shipped either frozen or at room temperature before DNA extraction. Overall study results and their limits: Clinical and demographic metadata were provided uncurated, with the amount varying by source and participant.

TCRbeta CDR3 regions were amplified from genomic DNA by means of the immunoSEQ Assay, a bias-controlled multiplex PCR. The authors processed their data as follows. Nucleated cell counts per sample were estimated from amplification of reference gene primers within the assay. To quantify the absolute abundance of each unique TCRbeta CDR3 rearrangement, sequence reads were collapsed and filtered. For each sample, productive Simpson clonality was calculated as the square root of Simpson's diversity index across productive rearrangements. TCRdb mirrors the immuneACCESS table, restricted to in-frame sequences. Some clones are absent from its copies; in checked studies, under half trace to an unresolved V gene, and the reason for the others is unknown. V, J and clone size reflect that table, while D and trimming were determined from the DNA. The sample table lists more than 200,000 clones, about 89% of them with a count of one. The ten top clones hold approximately 3.7% of the sample.

CDR3 length: 14 amino acids, cysteine to phenylalanine. Solely the CDR3 DNA is kept, with 42 bases framed from the first base. From the germline V gene (reference sequence), CDR1 is SEHNR and CDR2 is FQNEAQ. V gives up 5 bases and J gives up 8 bases, and the segment between their germline ends measures 18 bases. This sequence originates from a woman younger than 45 who had recovered from COVID-19. The V and J genes are TRBV7-9 and TRBJ1-1; the D gene assignment is ambiguous. The sequencing sample was made of PBMCs or T cells enriched from blood (not recorded which). In nucleotides, the sequence is TGTGCCAGCAGCGAAACGCCGCGGCAGAGCGAAGCTTTCTTT. This codes for CASSETPRQSEAFF. Beyond the CDR3, the reference TRBV7-9 and TRBJ1-1 genes provide the residues; the full variable domain reads: DTGVSQNPRHKITKRGQNVTFRCDPISEHNRLYWYRQTLGQGPEFLTYFQNEAQLEKSRLLSDRFSAERPKGSFSTLEIQRTEQGDSAMYLCASSETPRQSEAFFGQGTRLTVV.